This T cell receptor beta chain is drawn from a study of blood T cell repertoires in COVID-19. About the research overall: The study drew acute and convalescent COVID-19 samples from the United States, Italy and Spain. PBMCs, B-cell-depleted T cells, or T cells were the source of the cDNA or gDNA that made up the material.

TCRdb's table, derived via immunoSEQ multiplex PCR, lists solely in-frame clones and lacks some. The sample consists of 190,000 or so clones, around 84% of them appearing once. This CDR3 is built from 15 residues. Trimming cost V 3 bases and J 4 bases, with 15 bases left between them. CDR1 and CDR2 (germline): KGHSH, LQKENI. The chain links TRBV18 to TRBJ1-1; D is ambiguous. This clonotype was obtained from a man in his forties with active or convalescent COVID-19. Source material: peripheral blood. CDR3 residues: CASSPRAAEATEAFF. The CDR3 DNA reads as TGTGCCAGCTCACCGAGGGCAGCGGAGGCCACTGAAGCTTTCTTT.